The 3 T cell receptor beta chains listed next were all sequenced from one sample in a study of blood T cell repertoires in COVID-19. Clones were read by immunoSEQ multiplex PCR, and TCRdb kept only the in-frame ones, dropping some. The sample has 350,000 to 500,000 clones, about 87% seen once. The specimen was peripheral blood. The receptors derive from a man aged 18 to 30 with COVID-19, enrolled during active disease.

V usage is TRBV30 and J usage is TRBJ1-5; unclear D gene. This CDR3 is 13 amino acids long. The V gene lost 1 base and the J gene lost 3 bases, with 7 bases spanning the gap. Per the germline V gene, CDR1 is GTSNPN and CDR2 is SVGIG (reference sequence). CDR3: CAWSAGYNQPQHF. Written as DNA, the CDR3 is TGTGCCTGGAGTGCGGGGTACAATCAGCCCCAGCATTTT.

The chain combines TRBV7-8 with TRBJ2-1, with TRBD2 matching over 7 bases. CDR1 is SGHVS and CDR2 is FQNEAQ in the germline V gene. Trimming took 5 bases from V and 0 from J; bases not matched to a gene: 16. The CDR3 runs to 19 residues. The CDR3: CASSHSLGRGTSSYNEQFF. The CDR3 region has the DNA TGTGCCAGCAGCCACTCTTTGGGGCGGGGGACGAGCTCCTACAATGAGCAGTTCTTC.

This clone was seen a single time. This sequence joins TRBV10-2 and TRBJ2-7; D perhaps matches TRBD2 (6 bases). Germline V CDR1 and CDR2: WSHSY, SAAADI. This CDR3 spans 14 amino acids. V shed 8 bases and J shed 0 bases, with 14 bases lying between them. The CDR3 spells CASLGTSSSYEQYF. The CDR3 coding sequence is TGCGCCAGCTTAGGGACTTCAAGCTCCTACGAGCAGTACTTC.